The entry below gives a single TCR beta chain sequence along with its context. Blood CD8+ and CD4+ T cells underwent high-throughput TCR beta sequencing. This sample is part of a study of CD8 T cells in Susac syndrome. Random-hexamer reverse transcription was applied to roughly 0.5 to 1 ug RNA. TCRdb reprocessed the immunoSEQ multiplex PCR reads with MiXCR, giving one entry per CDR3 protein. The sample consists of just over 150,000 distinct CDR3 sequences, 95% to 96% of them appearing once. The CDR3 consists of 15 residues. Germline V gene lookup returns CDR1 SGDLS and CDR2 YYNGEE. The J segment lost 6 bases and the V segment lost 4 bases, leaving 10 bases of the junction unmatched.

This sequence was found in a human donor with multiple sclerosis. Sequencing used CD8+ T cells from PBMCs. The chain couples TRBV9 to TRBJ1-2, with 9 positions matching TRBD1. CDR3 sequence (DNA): TGTGCCAGCAGCCTCTCACGTGGACAGGGGAATGGCTACACCTTC. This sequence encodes CASSLSRGQGNGYTF.